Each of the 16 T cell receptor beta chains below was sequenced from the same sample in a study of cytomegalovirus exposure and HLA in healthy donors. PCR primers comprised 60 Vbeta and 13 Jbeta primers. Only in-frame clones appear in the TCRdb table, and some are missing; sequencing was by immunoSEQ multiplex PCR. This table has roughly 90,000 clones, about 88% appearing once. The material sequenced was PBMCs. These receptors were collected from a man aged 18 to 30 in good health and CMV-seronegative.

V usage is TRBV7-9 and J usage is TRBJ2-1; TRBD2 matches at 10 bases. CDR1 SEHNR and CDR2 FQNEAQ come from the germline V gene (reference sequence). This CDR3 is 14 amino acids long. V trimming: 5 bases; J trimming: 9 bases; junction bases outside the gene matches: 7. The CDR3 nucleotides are TGTGCCAGCAGCCCCGGACTAGCGGTCAGTGAGCAGTTCTTC. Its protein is CASSPGLAVSEQFF.

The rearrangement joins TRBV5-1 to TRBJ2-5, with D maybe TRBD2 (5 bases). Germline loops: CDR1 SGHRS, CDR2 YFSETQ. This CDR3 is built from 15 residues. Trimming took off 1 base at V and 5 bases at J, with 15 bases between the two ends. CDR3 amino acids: CASSLFLPREETQYF. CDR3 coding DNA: TGCGCCAGCAGCTTGTTTCTACCGAGGGAGGAGACCCAGTACTTC. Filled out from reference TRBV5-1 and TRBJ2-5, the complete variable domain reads KAGVTQTPRYLIKTRGQQVTLSCSPISGHRSVSWYQQTPGQGLQFLFEYFSETQRNKGNFPGRFSGRQFSNSRSEMNVSTLELGDSALYLCASSLFLPREETQYFGPGTRLLVL.

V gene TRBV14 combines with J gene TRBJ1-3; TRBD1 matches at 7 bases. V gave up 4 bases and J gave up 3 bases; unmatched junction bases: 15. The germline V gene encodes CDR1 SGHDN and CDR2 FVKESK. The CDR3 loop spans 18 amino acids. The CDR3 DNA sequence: TGTGCCAGCAGCCCCATCCCTCCCTTGGCAGGGGGTGGAAACACCATATATTTT. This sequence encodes CASSPIPPLAGGGNTIYF.

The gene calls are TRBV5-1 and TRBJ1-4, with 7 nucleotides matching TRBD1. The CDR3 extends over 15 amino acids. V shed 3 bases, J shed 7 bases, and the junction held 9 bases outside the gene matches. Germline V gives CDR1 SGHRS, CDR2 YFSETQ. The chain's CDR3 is CASSYGQAGSEKLFF. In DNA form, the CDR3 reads TGCGCCAGCAGCTATGGACAGGCGGGGAGTGAAAAACTGTTTTTT.

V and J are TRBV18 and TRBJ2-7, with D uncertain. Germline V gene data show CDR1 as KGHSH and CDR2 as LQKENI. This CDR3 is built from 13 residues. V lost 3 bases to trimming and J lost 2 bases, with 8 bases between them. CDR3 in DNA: TGTGCCAGCTCACCGAGAGAAACCTACGAGCAGTACTTC. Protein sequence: CASSPRETYEQYF.

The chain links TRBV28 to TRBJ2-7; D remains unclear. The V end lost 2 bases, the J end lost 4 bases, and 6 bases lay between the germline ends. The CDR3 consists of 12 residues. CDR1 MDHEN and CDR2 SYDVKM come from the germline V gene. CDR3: CASSLETYEQYF. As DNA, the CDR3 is TGTGCCAGCAGTTTAGAAACTTACGAGCAGTACTTC.

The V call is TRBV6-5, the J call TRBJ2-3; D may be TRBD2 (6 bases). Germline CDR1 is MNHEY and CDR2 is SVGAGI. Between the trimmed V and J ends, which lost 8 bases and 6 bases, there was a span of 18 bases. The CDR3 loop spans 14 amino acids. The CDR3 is CASYDLKGRDTQYF. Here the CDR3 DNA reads TGTGCCAGCTACGACTTAAAAGGGAGGGATACGCAGTATTTT.

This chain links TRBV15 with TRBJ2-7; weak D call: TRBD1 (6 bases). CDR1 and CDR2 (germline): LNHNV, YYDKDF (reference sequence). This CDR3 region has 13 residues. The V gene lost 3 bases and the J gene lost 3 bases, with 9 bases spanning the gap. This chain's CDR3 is CATSRNRVYEQYF. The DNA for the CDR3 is TGTGCCACCAGCAGGAACAGGGTCTACGAGCAGTACTTC.

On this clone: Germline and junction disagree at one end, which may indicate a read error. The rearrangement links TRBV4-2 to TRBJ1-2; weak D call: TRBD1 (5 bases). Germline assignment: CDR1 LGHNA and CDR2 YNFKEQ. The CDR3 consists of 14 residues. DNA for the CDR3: TGTGCCAGCAGTCAAGCGCGGGGGGACTATGGCTACACCTTC. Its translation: CASSQARGDYGYTF.

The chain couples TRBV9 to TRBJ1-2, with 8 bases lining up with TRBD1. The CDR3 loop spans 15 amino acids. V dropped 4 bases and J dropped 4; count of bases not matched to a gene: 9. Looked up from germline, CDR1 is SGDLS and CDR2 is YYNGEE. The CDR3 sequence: CASSTGDRGGYGYTF. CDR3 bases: TGTGCCAGCAGCACAGGCGACAGGGGAGGCTATGGCTACACCTTC.

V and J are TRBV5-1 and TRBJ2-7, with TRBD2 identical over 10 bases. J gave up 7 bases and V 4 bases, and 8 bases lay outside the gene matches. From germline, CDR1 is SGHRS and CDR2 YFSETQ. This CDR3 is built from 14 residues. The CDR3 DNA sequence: TGCGCCAGCAGCGACCTAGCGGGAGTGGGAGAGCAGTACTTC. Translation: CASSDLAGVGEQYF.

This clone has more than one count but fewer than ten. The CDR3 loop is CASSLKGLAATDTQYF. CDR3 nucleotide sequence: TGTGCCAGCAGCTTGAAGGGACTAGCGGCTACAGATACGCAGTATTTT. The gene calls are TRBV5-5 and TRBJ2-3; 11 nucleotides align to TRBD2. Germline V gene data show CDR1 as SGHKS and CDR2 as YYEKEE (reference sequence). Trimming took 1 base from V and 3 from J; bases not matched to a gene: 4. The CDR3 contains 16 residues.

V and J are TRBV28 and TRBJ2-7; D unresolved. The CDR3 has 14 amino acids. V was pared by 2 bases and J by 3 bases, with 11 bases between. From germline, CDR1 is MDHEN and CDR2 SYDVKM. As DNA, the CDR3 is TGTGCCAGCAGTTTAGGTGGGCTACTCTACGAGCAGTACTTC. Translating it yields CASSLGGLLYEQYF.

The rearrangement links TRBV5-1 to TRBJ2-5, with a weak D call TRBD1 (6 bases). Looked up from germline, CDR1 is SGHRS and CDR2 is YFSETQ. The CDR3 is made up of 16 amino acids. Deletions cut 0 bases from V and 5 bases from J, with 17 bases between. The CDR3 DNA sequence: TGCGCCAGCAGCTTGGTTGTGGGGGCAGGGTCCGAGACCCAGTACTTC. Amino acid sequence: CASSLVVGAGSETQYF.

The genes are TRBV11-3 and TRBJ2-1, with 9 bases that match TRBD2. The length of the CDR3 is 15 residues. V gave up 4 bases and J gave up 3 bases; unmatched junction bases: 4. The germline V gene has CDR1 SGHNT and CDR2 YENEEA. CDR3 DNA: TGTGCCAGCAGCTATAGCGGGAGTAGCTACAATGAGCAGTTCTTC. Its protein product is CASSYSGSSYNEQFF.

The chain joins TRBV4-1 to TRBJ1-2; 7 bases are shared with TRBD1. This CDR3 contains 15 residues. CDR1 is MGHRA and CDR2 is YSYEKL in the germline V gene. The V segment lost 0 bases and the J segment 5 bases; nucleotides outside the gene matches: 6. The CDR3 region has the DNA TGCGCCAGCAGCCAAGAAGTACCCAGGGGGTATGGCTACACCTTC. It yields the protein CASSQEVPRGYGYTF.